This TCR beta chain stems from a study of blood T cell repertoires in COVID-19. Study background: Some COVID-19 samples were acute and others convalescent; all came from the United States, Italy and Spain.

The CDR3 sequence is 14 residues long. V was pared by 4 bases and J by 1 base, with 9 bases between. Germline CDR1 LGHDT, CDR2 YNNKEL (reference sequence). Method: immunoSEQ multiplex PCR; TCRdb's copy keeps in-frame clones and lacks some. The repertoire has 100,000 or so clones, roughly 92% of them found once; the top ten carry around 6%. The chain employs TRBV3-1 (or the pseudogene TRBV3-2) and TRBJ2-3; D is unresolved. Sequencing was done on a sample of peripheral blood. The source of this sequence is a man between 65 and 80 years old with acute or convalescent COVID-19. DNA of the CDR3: TGTGCCAGCAGCCCGCCACTCCGCACAGATACGCAGTATTTT. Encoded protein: CASSPPLRTDTQYF.